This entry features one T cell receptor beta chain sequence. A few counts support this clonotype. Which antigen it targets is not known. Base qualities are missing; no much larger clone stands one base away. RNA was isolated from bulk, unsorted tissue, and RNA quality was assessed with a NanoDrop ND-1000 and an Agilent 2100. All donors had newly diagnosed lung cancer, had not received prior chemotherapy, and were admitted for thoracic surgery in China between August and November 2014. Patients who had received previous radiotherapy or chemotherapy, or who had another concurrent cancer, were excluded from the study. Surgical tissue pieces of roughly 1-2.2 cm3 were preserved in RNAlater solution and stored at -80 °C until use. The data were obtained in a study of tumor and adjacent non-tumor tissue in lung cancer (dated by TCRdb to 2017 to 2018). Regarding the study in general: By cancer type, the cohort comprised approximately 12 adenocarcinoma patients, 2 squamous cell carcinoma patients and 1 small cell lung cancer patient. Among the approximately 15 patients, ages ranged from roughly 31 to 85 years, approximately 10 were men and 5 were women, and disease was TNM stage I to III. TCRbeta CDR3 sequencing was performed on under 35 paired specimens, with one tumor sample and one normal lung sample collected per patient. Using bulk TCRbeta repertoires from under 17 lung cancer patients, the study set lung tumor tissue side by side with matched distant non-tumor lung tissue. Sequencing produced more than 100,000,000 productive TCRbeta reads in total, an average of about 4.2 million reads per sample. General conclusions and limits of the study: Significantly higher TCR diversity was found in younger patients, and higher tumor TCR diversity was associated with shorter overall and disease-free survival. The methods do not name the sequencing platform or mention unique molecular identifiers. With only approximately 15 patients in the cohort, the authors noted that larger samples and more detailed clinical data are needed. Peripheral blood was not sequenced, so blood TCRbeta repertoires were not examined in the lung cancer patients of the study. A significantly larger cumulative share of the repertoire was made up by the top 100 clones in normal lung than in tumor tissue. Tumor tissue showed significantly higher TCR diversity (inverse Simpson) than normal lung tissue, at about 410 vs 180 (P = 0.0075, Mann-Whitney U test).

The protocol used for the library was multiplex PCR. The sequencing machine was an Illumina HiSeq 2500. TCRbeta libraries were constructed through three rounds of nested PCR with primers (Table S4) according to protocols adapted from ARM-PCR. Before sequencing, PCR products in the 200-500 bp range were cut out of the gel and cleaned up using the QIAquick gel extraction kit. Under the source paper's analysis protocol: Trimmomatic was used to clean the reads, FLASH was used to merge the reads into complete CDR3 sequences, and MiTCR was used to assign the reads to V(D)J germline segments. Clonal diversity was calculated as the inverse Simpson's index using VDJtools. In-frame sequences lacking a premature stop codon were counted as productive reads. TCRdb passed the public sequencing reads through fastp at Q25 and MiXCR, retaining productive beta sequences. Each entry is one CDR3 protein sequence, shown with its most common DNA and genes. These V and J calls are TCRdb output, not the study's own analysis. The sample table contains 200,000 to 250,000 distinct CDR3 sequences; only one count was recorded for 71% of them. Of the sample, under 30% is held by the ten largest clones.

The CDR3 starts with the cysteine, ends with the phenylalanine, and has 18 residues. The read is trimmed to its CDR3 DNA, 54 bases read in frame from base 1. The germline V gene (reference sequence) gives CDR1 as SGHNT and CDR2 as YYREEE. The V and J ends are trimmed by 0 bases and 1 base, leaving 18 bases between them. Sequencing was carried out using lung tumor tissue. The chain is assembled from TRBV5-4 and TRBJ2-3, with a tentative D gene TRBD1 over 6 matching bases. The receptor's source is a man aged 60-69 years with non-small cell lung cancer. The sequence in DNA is TGTGCCAGCAGCTTGGGGGGGCTTATAGGGGTCCGCACAGATACGCAGTATTTT. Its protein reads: CASSLGGLIGVRTDTQYF.